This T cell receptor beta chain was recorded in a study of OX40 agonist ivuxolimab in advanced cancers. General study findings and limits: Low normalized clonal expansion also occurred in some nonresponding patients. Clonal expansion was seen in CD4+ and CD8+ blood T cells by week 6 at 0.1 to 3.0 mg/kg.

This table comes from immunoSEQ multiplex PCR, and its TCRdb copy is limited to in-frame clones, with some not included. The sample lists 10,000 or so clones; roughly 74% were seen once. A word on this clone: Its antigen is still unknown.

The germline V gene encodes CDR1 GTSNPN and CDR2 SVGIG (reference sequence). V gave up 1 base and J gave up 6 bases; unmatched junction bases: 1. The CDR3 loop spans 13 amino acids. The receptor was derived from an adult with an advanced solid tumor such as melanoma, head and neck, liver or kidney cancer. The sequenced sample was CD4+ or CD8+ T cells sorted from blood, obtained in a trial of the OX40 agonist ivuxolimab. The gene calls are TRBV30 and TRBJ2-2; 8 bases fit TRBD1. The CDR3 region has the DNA TGTGCCTGGAGTGAACAGGGGGCCGGGGAGCTGTTTTTT. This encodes CAWSEQGAGELFF. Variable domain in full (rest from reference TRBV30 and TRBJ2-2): SQTIHQWPATLVQPVGSPLSLECTVEGTSNPNLYWYRQAAGRGLQLLFYSVGIGQISSEVPQNLSASRPQDRQFILSSKKLLLSDSGFYLCAWSEQGAGELFFGEGSRLTVL.